The T cell receptor beta chain described here comes from a study of blood T cell repertoires in COVID-19. The ends lost 3 bases at V and 0 bases at J; junction bases unmatched: 9. Per germline, CDR1 DFQATT and CDR2 SNEGSKA (reference sequence). The CDR3 length is 16 residues. The assay was immunoSEQ multiplex PCR, and TCRdb's table has in-frame clones only and misses some. The sample records almost 400,000 clones, roughly 86% being singletons. The sample taken for sequencing was peripheral blood. The receptor was derived from a woman in her sixties with COVID-19, enrolled during active disease. The chain couples TRBV20-1 to TRBJ2-7, with TRBD2 matching 9 bases. The CDR3 here is CSASVVAGDLSYEQYF. CDR3 DNA sequence: TGCAGTGCTAGTGTGGTAGCGGGGGACCTCTCCTACGAGCAGTACTTC.